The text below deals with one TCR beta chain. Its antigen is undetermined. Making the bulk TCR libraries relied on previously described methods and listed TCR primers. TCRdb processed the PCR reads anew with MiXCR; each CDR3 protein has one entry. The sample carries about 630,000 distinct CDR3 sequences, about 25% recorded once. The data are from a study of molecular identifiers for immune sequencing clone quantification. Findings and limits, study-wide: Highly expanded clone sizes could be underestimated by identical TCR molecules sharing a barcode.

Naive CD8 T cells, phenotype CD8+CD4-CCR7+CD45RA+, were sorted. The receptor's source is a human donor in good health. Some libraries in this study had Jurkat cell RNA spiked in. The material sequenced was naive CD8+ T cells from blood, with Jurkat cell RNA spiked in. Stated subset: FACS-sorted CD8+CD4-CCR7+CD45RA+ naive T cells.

CDR3 loop: CASSPLSDYNEQFF. The CDR3 DNA follows: TGTGCCAGCAGCCCCCTCTCGGACTACAATGAGCAGTTCTTC. This rearrangement joins TRBV9 to TRBJ2-1; D gene ambiguous. The V gene lost 4 bases and the J gene lost 3 bases, with 11 bases spanning the gap. Germline CDR1 is SGDLS and CDR2 is YYNGEE. The CDR3 runs 14 residues.